Given below is one T cell receptor beta chain in context. The antigen is unknown. TCRdb re-called the 5' RACE reads; every CDR3 protein appears as one record, without DNA. The sample has fewer than 400,000 distinct CDR3 sequences. The entry originates in a study of T cells expressing NK-cell markers. This CDR3 has 16 amino acids. Study observations and caveats: Dominant NKG2C+ clonotypes in six donors made up about 1.0-7.0% of CD8+ T cells.

The chain carries TRBV12-3 or TRBV12-4 and TRBJ2-2; TCRdb gives TRBD2 as the D gene, but with no DNA this cannot be confirmed. The sample comprised blood T cells: a sorted CD56 or NKG2C T cell subset, CD4+ or CD8+ T cells, or bulk PBMC T cells (not recorded which). This receptor was obtained from a woman aged 45-65 years in good health. CDR3 region: CASSLRVAGDTGELFF.